The TCR beta chain described here comes from a study of cytomegalovirus exposure and HLA in healthy donors (dated by TCRdb to about 2017). General notes on the study: According to an earlier analysis of a few hundred of the donors, 150 million to 200 million T cells yielded 120 million or so unique TCR beta sequences and more than 250 Gb of sequence data. An early release that covered several hundred HLA-typed donors contained 250 to 350 gigabases of sequencing data and 75 million to 100 million unique TCR sequences. Among the roughly 400 genotyped donors, under 90% belonged to the genetic ancestry cluster associated with self-reported Caucasian donors. The study aimed to test whether cataloging public T cell receptors could reveal signatures of past pathogen exposure. The study profiled the T cell repertoires of under 700 subjects by immunosequencing and related them to cytomegalovirus serostatus. A separate validation cohort of over a hundred different subjects was used in addition to the 666-subject first cohort. To predict cytomegalovirus infection status, the study brought together high-throughput TCR immunosequencing, statistical association of individual TCRs with disease status, and machine learning. In a later analysis, previously published TCR beta repertoires from hundreds of donors were re-analyzed and high-resolution HLA genotyping was added so that TCR occurrence patterns could be studied. The later analysis used no new phenotypic data to find candidate immune exposures, relying instead on TCR beta sequences and their occurrence across donors. An earlier analysis of several hundred of the donors used high-throughput TCR beta sequencing to judge whether each TCR beta V gene segment behaved as functional or pseudogenic. Alongside the repertoire data, information on donor age, sex, ethnicity and CMV serostatus was compiled. Genome-wide SNP genotypes for about 55% of the roughly 670 donors were used in a later genetic analysis, which treated that subset as a discovery cohort. All discovery cohort repertoires had been generated on a single sequencing platform. HLA typing included class I and class II loci at four-digit resolution. The number of typed donors differed by locus: about 629-630 for A, B, C, DRB1 and DQB1; 500 to 550 for DQA1; 606 for DPA1; and 400 to 480 for DPB1. Roughly 5 DR-DQ haplotypes were handled as single units for association and clustering because linkage in the cohort was strong. Among approximately 370 genotyped donors of the cohort, an average of roughly 230,000 unique TCR beta nucleotide sequences was sequenced per donor, of which roughly 18% were non-productive.

Study-level results and caveats: Broadly in line with IMGT annotations, most TCR beta V segments showed up in productive rearrangements about 87% or about 30% of the time in an earlier analysis of 450 to 750 of the donors. In a later analysis, most CMV-associated TCR beta chains were found to appear HLA-restricted, with HLA associations seemingly driven largely by CMV exposure. When HLA alleles, especially DR and DQ, strongly co-occurred, TCR associations were difficult to assign to individual alleles. A further reported finding was that TCR beta sequences accurately predicted the HLA-A and HLA-B alleles for most subjects in the first cohort. Because counts were too low, about 17 rarely observed V segments, including chromosome 9 orphons, were excluded from the earlier analysis of several hundred of the donors. In a later analysis, over 15,000 TCR beta sequences were associated with specific HLA alleles at a false discovery rate of 0.05. HLA typing was unavailable for some donors at each locus, so association tests used only the typed subset. A group of highly shared sequence variants was considered likely to be a technical artifact of the sequencing pipeline. Because the 87-base-pair reads could not distinguish some IMGT-functional V segments, including TRBV6-2 and TRBV6-3, those segments were excluded. Across donors, most TCR sequences were observed very rarely, whereas some public TCRs were present in many individuals. According to the authors, the approach could potentially be generalized to other disease states and immunological phenotypes. Compared with equally common non-associated chains, HLA-associated TCR beta chains in a later analysis were more clonally expanded and had lower generation probabilities. In the study, about 150 TCR beta chains were listed as associated with cytomegalovirus. An association between a missense DCLRE1C variant and V-gene and J-gene trimming of TCR beta chains was found in a later genetic analysis and replicated in an independent cohort. Correlated functional status among segregating V segments might reflect linkage disequilibrium, but an unknown experimental factor could not be ruled out. According to a later genetic analysis, donors in an Asian-associated ancestry cluster had fewer N-insertions in productive TCRs than the approximately 670-donor mean. Cytomegalovirus status was reported to be diagnosed by the classifier with high specificity and sensitivity in both the original and validation cohorts. The cohort was sequenced for TCR beta chains only, and without alpha or paired-chain data the features that could be detected were limited. CMV serostatus was the only immune exposure information available for the cohort. In vitro tests confirmed that a few of the cytomegalovirus-associated TCR beta chains recognize cytomegalovirus antigens. A later analysis reported that several top co-occurrence clusters appeared linked to parvovirus B19, influenza, CMV and Epstein-Barr virus. Sequencing depth was assumed to be roughly uniform across donors in the presence/absence analyses, though that assumption may not hold. According to a later analysis, TCR association rates differed among HLA loci, with DRB1 alleles showing the most associated TCRs and HLA-C alleles showing the fewest.

The cohort was made up of about 670 healthy bone marrow donors. At the time of sampling, every cohort member was nominally healthy, though immune exposures that went unrecorded were likely present. The donor was CMV seronegative and was included in the group of hundreds of seronegative cohort members. A peripheral blood sample was provided by each donor, and peripheral blood mononuclear cells were used for TCR beta sequencing. The Qiagen DNeasy Blood Extraction Kit was used to extract genomic DNA from the blood cell samples. Libraries came from the immunoSEQ multiplex PCR assay. For the multiplex PCR, a mixture combining 60 forward primers for TCR Vbeta segments and 13 reverse primers for TCR Jbeta segments was used. The CDR3 region of rearranged TCR beta genes was amplified from genomic DNA by a multiplex PCR assay. On the Illumina HiSeq System, the amplified TCR beta libraries were sequenced as 87-base-pair reads. The original methods were these. A later analysis tallied roughly 78 million unique TCR beta chains across the 660 or so repertoires, and approximately 11 million of those chains were shared by two or more donors. Raw reads were error-corrected and collapsed into unique sequences by a nearest-neighbor algorithm in which closely related sequences were merged to remove PCR and sequencing errors. V, D and J gene segments were assigned by aligning CDR3 sequences to IMGT reference sequences. For a sequence to be retained, a match of at least six nucleotides was required to both a V gene segment and a J gene segment. A rearrangement was called productive if the CDR3 had no stop codons and remained in frame with V and J, and every other rearrangement was called non-productive. CDR3 was defined according to IMGT convention as the region running from the second conserved V-encoded cysteine to the conserved J-encoded phenylalanine. Sequences without an unambiguous match to a single V gene segment were excluded from the earlier analysis of about 630 of the donors. In an earlier analysis of some 590 of the donors, a V segment was called functional when productive rearrangements were above 56.7%, and segregating when the standard deviation between donors exceeded 5%. A statistical classification framework was built to diagnose cytomegalovirus status from the catalog of TCR beta chain sequences. In a later analysis, V and J genes were assigned by comparing TCR nucleotide sequences against IMGT/GENE-DB human TR gene sequences. In a later analysis, CDR3 sequences and most-parsimonious VDJ recombination scenarios were assigned using the TCRdist pipeline. In a later analysis, each TCR beta chain was defined by its CDR3 amino acid sequence together with its V-gene family, and reads lacking a unique V-gene family were excluded. As a way to deal with suspected cross-contamination and a sequencing artifact, a later analysis dropped hundreds of nucleotide sequences that were highly shared and had low generation probability. A later analysis calculated a clonal expansion index for each public chain from normalized within-repertoire ranks of inferred template counts. A later analysis computed generation probabilities with a VDJ recombination model fitted to out-of-frame rearrangements, and checked the results against IGoR. In a later analysis, TCR-TCR, TCR-HLA and TCR-CMV co-occurrence was scored with hypergeometric tests, and a repertoire-size bias correction was applied to TCR pairs. A later analysis estimated false discovery rates by permuting HLA or CMV assignments 20 times. In a later analysis, co-occurring TCRs were grouped using DBSCAN, with TCRdist sequence similarity added in when clustering inside HLA-allele-positive subsets. Repertoires with fewer than 30,000 or more than 120,000 public chains were left out of co-occurrence clustering, as were a few repertoires with anomalous nucleotide sharing. TCRdb took over this immuneACCESS table, retaining in-frame rearrangements with V and J assigned. Such tables are incomplete; in checked studies, under half of the missing clones stem from an unresolved V gene, and the remainder is unexplained. For V, J and clone size, that table is used; D and trimming come from the DNA. Counted in this sample were 150,000 to 200,000 clones; less than 90% of them appeared once. The top ten clones comprise around 1.5% of the sample.

Trimming removed 5 bases from V and 4 bases from J, leaving 11 bases between the germline ends. CDR1 and CDR2 are drawn from the germline V gene: KGHSH, LQKENI. Measured from the cysteine to the phenylalanine, the CDR3 is 14 residues long. Just CDR3 DNA is preserved here, 42 bases in frame from base 1. As for this clone: Its antigen has not been determined. No per-base quality is available; no much larger clone lies one base away.

The origin of this receptor is a man aged 45 to 65 in good health and CMV-seronegative. Sequenced input: PBMCs. The V gene is TRBV18 and the J gene is TRBJ2-2; a weak D assignment points to TRBD2 (6 bases agree). The DNA reads as follows: TGTGCCAGCTCATCCGACGGGGGCACCGGGGAGCTGTTTTTT. The encoded protein is CASSSDGGTGELFF.